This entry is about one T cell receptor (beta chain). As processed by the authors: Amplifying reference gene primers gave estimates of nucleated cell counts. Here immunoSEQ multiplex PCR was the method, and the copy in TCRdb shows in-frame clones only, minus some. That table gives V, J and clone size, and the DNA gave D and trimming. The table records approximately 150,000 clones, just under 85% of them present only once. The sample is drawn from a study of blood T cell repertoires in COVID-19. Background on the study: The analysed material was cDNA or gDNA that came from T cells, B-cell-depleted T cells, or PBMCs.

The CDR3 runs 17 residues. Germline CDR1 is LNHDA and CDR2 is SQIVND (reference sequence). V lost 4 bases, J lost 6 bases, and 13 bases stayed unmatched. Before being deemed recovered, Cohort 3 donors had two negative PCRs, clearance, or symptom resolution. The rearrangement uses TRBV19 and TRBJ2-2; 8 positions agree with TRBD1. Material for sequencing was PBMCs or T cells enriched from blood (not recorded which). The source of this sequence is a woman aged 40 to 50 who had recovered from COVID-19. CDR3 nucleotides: TGTGCCAGTAGTACCGGACAGGGCCCATTTAGCGCCGGGGAGCTGTTTTTT. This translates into CASSTGQGPFSAGELFF.